This T cell receptor beta chain was observed in a study of neoadjuvant anti-PD-1 for oral cavity cancer. TCRdb's copy holds only in-frame clones and misses some; the assay was immunoSEQ multiplex PCR. The profile shows tens of thousands of clones, 79% of them singletons. The patients had HPV-negative, locally advanced oral cavity squamous cell carcinoma. Source: PBMCs, taken before nivolumab (anti-PD-1) treatment. The sequence was collected from a person aged 35 to 85 with oral cavity squamous cell carcinoma.

The CDR3 spells CASSPQLDTGELFF. CDR3 bases: TGTGCCAGCAGCCCCCAATTGGACACCGGGGAGCTGTTTTTT. The chain combines TRBV7-8 with TRBJ2-2; D remains ambiguous. The CDR3 length is 14 residues. The germline CDR1 and CDR2 sequences are SGHVS and FQNEAQ. Trimming shortened V by 5 bases and J by 3 bases, and 10 bases separated the two germline ends.